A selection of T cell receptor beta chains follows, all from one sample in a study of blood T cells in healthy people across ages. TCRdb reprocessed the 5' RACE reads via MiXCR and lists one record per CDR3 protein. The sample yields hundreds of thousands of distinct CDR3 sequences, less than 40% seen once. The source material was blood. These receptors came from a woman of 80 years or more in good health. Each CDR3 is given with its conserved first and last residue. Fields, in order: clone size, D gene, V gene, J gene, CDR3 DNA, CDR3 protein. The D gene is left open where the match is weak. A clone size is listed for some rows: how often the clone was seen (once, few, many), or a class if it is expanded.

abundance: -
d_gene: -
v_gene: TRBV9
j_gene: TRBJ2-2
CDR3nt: TGTGCCAGCAGCGTAGATCGACCCAGCGGTGGGGCCGGGGAGCTGTTTTTT
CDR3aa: CASSVDRPSGGAGELFF

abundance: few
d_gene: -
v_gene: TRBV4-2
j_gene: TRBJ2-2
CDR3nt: TGTGCCAGCAGCCTTCCGGGACAGAACACCGGGGAGCTGTTTTTT
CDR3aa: CASSLPGQNTGELFF

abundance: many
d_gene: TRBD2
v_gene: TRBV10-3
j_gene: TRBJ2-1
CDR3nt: TGTGCCATCAACAAGCGGGGGGGCCGCGATGAGCAGTTCTTC
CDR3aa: CAINKRGGRDEQFF

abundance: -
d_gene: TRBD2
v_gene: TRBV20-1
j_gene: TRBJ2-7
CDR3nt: TGCAGTGCTGGAGTCGCCGGGACTAGCGGGAGCGAGCAGTACTTC
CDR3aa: CSAGVAGTSGSEQYF

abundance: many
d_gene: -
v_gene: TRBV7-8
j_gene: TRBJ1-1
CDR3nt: TGTGCCAGCAGCGCCTCACAGGTTTCGGGGGGAGCTTTCTTT
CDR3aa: CASSASQVSGGAFF

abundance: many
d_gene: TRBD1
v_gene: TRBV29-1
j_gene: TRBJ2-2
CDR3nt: TGCAGCGTTGAAGCAGGGGGCCCAGCGAACACCGGGGAGCTGTTTTTT
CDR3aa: CSVEAGGPANTGELFF

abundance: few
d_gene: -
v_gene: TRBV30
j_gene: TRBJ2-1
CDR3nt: TGTGCCTGGAGCGCTGGGACGGAACAGTTCTTC
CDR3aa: CAWSAGTEQFF

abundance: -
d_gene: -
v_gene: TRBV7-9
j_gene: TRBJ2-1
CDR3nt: TGTGCCAGCAGCTTAGCTAGGCTAGCGGAGCAGTTCTTC
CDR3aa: CASSLARLAEQFF

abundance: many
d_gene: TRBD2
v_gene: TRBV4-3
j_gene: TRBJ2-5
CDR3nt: TGCGCCAGCAGCCAAGTTGTAGGACTAGACAGCCGTAGAACGGCCCAGTACTTC
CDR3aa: CASSQVVGLDSRRTAQYF

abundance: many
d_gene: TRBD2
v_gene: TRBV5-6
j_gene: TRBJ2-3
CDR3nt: TGTGCCAGCAGCTTGGAGGTAGCGGGGGGGGATACGCAGTATTTT
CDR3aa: CASSLEVAGGDTQYF

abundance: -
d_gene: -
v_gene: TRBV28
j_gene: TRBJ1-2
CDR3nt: TGTGCCAGCAGTGTTGGGGATGGCTACACCTTC
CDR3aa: CASSVGDGYTF

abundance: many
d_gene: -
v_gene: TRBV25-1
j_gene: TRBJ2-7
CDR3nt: TGTGCCAGCAGTGGCCCGGGGATAAGCTACGAGCAGTACTTC
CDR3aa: CASSGPGISYEQYF

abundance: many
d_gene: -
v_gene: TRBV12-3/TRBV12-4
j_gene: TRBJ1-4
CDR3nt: TGTGCCAGCAGCATCGCCCAGGGGAAACTGTTTTTT
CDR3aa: CASSIAQGKLFF

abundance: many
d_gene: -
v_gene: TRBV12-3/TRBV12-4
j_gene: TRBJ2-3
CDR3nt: TGTGCCAGCAGTTTCCTGAGCGTTGGGCGCTCAGATACGCAGTATTTT
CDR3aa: CASSFLSVGRSDTQYF

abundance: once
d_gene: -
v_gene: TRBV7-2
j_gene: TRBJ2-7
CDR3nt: TGTGCCAGCAGCTCCTCGGGAAAGCAGTACTTC
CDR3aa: CASSSSGKQYF

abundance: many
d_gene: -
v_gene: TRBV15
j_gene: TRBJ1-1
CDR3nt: TGTGCCACCAGCAGAGCAGGGATGAACACTGAAGCTTTCTTT
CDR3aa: CATSRAGMNTEAFF

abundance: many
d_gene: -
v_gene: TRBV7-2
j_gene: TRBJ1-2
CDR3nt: TGTGCCAGCAGCTTAAACATAAACTATGGCTACACCTTC
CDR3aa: CASSLNINYGYTF

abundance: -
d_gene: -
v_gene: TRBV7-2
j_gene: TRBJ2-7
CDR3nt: TGTGCCAGCACCGAGACAGGCGAGGAGCAGTACTTC
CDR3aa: CASTETGEEQYF

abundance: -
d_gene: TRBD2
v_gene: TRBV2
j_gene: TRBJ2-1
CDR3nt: TGTGCCAGCAGTGTCTCGGCCGGGGGGGAGCAGTTCTTC
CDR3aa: CASSVSAGGEQFF

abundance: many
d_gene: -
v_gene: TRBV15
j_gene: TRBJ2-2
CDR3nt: TGTGCCACCAAGGAGGGGTTACACACCGGGGAGCTGTTTTTT
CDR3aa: CATKEGLHTGELFF

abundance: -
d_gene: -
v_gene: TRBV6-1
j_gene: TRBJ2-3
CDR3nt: TGTGCCAGCAGTGAAGCGTGGACAGCCCACACAGATACGCAGTATTTT
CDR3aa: CASSEAWTAHTDTQYF

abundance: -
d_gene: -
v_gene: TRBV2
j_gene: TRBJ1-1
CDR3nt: TGTGCCAGCTTGGCCACCCTAACCTCAGCTTTCTTT
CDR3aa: CASLATLTSAFF

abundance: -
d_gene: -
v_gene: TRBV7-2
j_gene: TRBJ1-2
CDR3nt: TGTGCCAGCAGCTTAGTTGTCAGCCATGGCTACACCTTC
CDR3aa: CASSLVVSHGYTF

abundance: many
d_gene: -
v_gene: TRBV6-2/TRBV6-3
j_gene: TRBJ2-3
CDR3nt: TGTGCCAGCAGTCCAAGTTACGGGTCCTCGCCAGATACGCAGTATTTT
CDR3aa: CASSPSYGSSPDTQYF

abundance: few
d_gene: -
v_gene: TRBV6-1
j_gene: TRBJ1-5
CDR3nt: TGTGCCAGCAGCCGGGGGGCAGGGGAAGTCAATCAGCCCCAGCATTTT
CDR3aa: CASSRGAGEVNQPQHF

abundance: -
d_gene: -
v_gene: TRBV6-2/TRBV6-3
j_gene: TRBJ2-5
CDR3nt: TGTGCCAGCAGTTACTCCCGGGTAGAGCAAGAGACCCAGTACTTC
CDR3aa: CASSYSRVEQETQYF

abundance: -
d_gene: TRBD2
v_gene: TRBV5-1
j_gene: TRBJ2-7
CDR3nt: TGCGCCAGCAGCCAACTAGCGGGAGGGCCGGATTACGAGCAGTACTTC
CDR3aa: CASSQLAGGPDYEQYF

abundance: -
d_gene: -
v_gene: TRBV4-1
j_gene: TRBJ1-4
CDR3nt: TGCGCCAGCAGCCTAAGGGAGACTAATGAAAAACTGTTTTTT
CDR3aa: CASSLRETNEKLFF

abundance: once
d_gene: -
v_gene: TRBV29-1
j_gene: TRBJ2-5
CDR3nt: TGCAGCGTCCCCAGGGAAGAAGAGACCCAGTACTTC
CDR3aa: CSVPREEETQYF

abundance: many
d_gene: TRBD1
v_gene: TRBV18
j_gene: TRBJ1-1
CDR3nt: TGTGCCAGCTCAAATATCCCCGGGACAGGGGTTGGAGCTTTCTTT
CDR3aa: CASSNIPGTGVGAFF

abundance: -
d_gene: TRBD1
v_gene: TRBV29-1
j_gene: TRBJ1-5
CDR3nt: TGCAGCGTTGCCGCAGGGGGGGATCAGCCCCAGCATTTT
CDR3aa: CSVAAGGDQPQHF

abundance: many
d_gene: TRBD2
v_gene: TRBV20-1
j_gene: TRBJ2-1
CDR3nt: TGCAGTGCCCTGGGACTAGCGGGGGGTTTAGATGAGCAGTTCTTC
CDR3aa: CSALGLAGGLDEQFF

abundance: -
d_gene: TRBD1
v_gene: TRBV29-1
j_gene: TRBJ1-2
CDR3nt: TGCAGCGTAGCCGGGACAGGACGCTATGGCTACACCTTC
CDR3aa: CSVAGTGRYGYTF

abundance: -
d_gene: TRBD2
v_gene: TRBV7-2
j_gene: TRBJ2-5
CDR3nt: TGTGCCAGCAGCCCTAGCGGGACTAGCGGGGGGGCAAAGACCCAGTACTTC
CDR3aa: CASSPSGTSGGAKTQYF

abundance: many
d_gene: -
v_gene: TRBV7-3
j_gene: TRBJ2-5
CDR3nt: TGTGCCAGCAGCTTAACGGGAAAGGGGCAAGAGACCCAGTACTTC
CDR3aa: CASSLTGKGQETQYF

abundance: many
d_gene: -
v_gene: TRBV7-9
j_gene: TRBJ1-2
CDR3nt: TGTGCCAGCAGCTTAGACAGGGTCTCGGGCGGCTACACCTTC
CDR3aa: CASSLDRVSGGYTF